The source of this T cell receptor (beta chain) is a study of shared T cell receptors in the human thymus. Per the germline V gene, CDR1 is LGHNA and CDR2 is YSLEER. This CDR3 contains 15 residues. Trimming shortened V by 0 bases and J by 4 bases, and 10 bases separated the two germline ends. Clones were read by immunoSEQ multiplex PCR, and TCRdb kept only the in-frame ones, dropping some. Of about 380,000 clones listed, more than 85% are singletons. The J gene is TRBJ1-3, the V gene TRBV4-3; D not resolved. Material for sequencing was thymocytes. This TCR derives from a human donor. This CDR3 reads CASSQETAGGNTIYF. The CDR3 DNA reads TGCGCCAGCAGCCAAGAGACCGCTGGCGGAAACACCATATATTTT.